This T cell receptor beta chain stems from a study of T-cell memory formation after mild COVID-19. One entry per CDR3 protein results from TCRdb running MiXCR on the 5' RACE reads. Of fewer than 450,000 distinct CDR3 sequences listed, roughly 26% are singletons. The CDR3 covers 17 residues. Germline values: CDR1 KGHDR, CDR2 SFDVKD. As concerns this clonotype: A read error may account for a junction end that differs from germline.

Sequencing was performed on PBMCs or a T cell subset sorted from them (not recorded which). The V and J genes are TRBV24-1 and TRBJ2-5, with D maybe TRBD1 (5 bases). The sequence derives from an adult woman who had mild COVID-19 (a few samples of this study predate the infection). Cell type and time point are not known. CDR3 coding DNA: TGTGCCACCAGTGACCATGGTAAAATTCAGGGTCAAGGGACCCAGTACTTC. This translates into CATSDHGKIQGQGTQYF.